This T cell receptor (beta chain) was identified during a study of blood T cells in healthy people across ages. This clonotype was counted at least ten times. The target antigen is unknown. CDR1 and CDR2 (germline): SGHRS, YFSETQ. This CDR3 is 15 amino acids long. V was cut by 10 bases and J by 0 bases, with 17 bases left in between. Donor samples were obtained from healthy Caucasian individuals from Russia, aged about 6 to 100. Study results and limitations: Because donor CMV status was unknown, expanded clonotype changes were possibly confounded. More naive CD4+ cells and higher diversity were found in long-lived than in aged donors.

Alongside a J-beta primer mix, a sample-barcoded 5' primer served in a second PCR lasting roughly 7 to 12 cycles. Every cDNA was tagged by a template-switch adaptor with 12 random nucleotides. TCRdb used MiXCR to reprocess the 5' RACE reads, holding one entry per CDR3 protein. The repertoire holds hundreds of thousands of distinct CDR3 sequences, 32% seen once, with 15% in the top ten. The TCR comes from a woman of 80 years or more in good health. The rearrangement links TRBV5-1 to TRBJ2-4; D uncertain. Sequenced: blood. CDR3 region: CAHPRLEVAKNIQYF. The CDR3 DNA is TGCGCCCACCCCCGGCTCGAGGTAGCCAAAAACATTCAGTACTTC. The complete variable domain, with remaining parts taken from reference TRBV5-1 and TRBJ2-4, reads KAGVTQTPRYLIKTRGQQVTLSCSPISGHRSVSWYQQTPGQGLQFLFEYFSETQRNKGNFPGRFSGRQFSNSRSEMNVSTLELGDSALYLCAHPRLEVAKNIQYFGAGTRLSVL.